This is a list of T cell receptor beta chains from one sample in a study of neoadjuvant nivolumab and ipilimumab in lung cancer. The method was immunoSEQ multiplex PCR; TCRdb's version includes in-frame clones alone and lacks a portion of them. The repertoire has about 28,000 clones, more than 75% of them found once; the top ten carry over 15%. The sequencing here drew on tumor tissue, taken after neoadjuvant nivolumab, alone or with ipilimumab, at or shortly before surgery. The receptors come from an adult with non-small cell lung cancer. CDR3s include the opening cysteine and the closing phenylalanine or tryptophan. The order of the fields is clone size, D gene, J gene, V gene, CDR3 protein, CDR3 DNA. D genes are given only for firm matches. For some rows the clone size is stated as once, few or many, or as a class when expanded; others skip it.

>few|-|TRBJ1-2|TRBV4-2
CASSQVSAGDGYTF
TGTGCCAGCAGCCAAGTATCTGCAGGGGATGGCTACACCTTC
>-|-|TRBJ2-3|TRBV6-5
CASSSQGPDTQYF
TGTGCCAGCAGTTCCCAGGGACCAGATACGCAGTATTTT
>-|-|TRBJ2-2|TRBV14
CASSSGTFNTGELFF
TGTGCCAGCAGCTCCGGGACCTTCAACACCGGGGAGCTGTTTTTT
>-|-|TRBJ2-5|TRBV5-1
CASSLGGQGETQYF
TGCGCCAGCAGCTTAGGAGGGCAGGGTGAGACCCAGTACTTC
>few|-|TRBJ1-4|TRBV5-1
CASSLEGPGREKLFF
TGCGCCAGCAGCTTGGAGGGGCCGGGCAGAGAAAAACTGTTTTTT
>-|-|TRBJ1-1|TRBV5-6
CASSLFMNTEAFF
TGTGCCAGCAGCTTGTTTATGAACACTGAAGCTTTCTTT
>-|TRBD1|TRBJ1-2|TRBV30
CAWSRQGNNYGYTF
TGTGCCTGGAGTAGACAGGGAAATAACTATGGCTACACCTTC
>-|TRBD1|TRBJ2-3|TRBV7-9
CASSSSRQGPSSNF
TGTGCCAGCAGCTCGTCCAGACAGGGCCCTTCCTCTAATTTT
>-|TRBD2|TRBJ2-1|TRBV19
CASSMGLAGVISYNEQFF
TGTGCCAGTAGTATGGGGCTAGCGGGGGTGATCTCCTACAATGAGCAGTTCTTC
>once|-|TRBJ1-2|TRBV29-1
CSVGWGPDSPNYGYTF
TGCAGCGTTGGATGGGGACCAGACTCACCGAACTATGGCTACACCTTC
>-|TRBD2|TRBJ2-3|TRBV19
CASSIVASGGPTDTQYF
TGTGCCAGTAGTATAGTCGCTAGCGGGGGCCCCACAGATACGCAGTATTTT
>-|-|TRBJ1-3|TRBV11-2
CASSAPGLSSGNTIYF
TGTGCCAGCAGCGCACCCGGGCTGAGCTCTGGAAACACCATATATTTT
>-|-|TRBJ1-2|TRBV5-1
CASSLGGVADGYTF
TGCGCCAGCAGCTTGGGGGGGGTAGCGGATGGCTACACCTTC
>-|-|TRBJ2-5|TRBV14
CASSQWGLQETQYF
TGTGCCAGCAGCCAGTGGGGGCTCCAAGAGACCCAGTACTTC
>once|TRBD1|TRBJ2-7|TRBV11-2
CASSGARTGNYEQYF
TGTGCCAGCAGTGGGGCCCGGACAGGTAACTACGAGCAGTACTTC
>once|TRBD2|TRBJ2-7|TRBV4-1
CASSAGLVSYEQYF
TGCGCCAGCAGCGCGGGACTAGTTAGCTACGAGCAGTACTTC
>-|-|TRBJ1-1|TRBV9
CASSVGEELNTEAFF
TGTGCCAGCAGCGTCGGAGAGGAACTTAACACTGAAGCTTTCTTT
>-|-|TRBJ1-2|TRBV9
CASSVDGMGGYTF
TGTGCCAGCAGCGTAGACGGGATGGGTGGCTACACCTTC
>few|-|TRBJ2-3|TRBV6-5
CASSRTVRTDTQYF
TGTGCCAGCAGCAGGACTGTACGCACAGATACGCAGTATTTT
>-|-|TRBJ2-3|TRBV6-5
CASSYSRGPTDTQYF
TGTGCCAGCAGTTACTCGCGGGGCCCCACAGATACGCAGTATTTT
>-|TRBD1|TRBJ2-3|TRBV5-6
CASSLTGGNTQYF
TGTGCCAGCAGCTTGACAGGGGGGAATACGCAGTATTTT
>-|TRBD1|TRBJ1-1|TRBV6-5
CASSDRGPNTEAFF
TGTGCCAGCAGCGACAGGGGTCCTAACACTGAAGCTTTCTTT
>-|-|TRBJ2-3|TRBV27
CASSLTGLSTDTQYF
TGTGCCAGCAGTTTGACCGGACTCTCGACAGATACGCAGTATTTT
>-|-|TRBJ1-1|TRBV7-9
CASSTRVDSGAFF
TGTGCCAGCAGCACCCGGGTAGATTCCGGGGCTTTCTTT
>once|-|TRBJ1-3|TRBV7-9
CASSWDSGNTIYF
TGTGCCAGCAGCTGGGACTCTGGAAACACCATATATTTT
>-|-|TRBJ2-1|TRBV4-2
CASSQDRAIGEQFF
TGTGCCAGCAGCCAAGATCGGGCTATCGGTGAGCAGTTCTTC
>-|TRBD1|TRBJ2-7|TRBV18
CASSLTGGAYEQYF
TGTGCCAGCTCACTCACAGGGGGCGCGTACGAGCAGTACTTC
>-|TRBD2|TRBJ2-4|TRBV19
CASSMRGVPIQYF
TGTGCCAGTAGTATGCGGGGGGTCCCTATTCAGTACTTC
>few|-|TRBJ1-2|TRBV2
CASRPDSYGYTF
TGTGCCAGCAGGCCGGACAGCTATGGCTACACCTTC
>few|-|TRBJ1-2|TRBV19
CASSWRFSRGGYTF
TGTGCCAGTAGTTGGCGGTTCTCTAGGGGCGGCTACACCTTC
>-|-|TRBJ2-2|TRBV6-1
CASSARGGNTGELFF
TGTGCCAGCAGCGCCCGGGGTGGGAACACCGGGGAGCTGTTTTTT
>-|-|TRBJ2-7|TRBV10-3
CAISESSTGYEQYF
TGTGCCATCAGTGAGTCGAGTACGGGATACGAGCAGTACTTC
>once|-|TRBJ1-1|TRBV4-1
CASSQPTGSPAAFF
TGCGCCAGCAGCCAACCGACAGGCTCCCCTGCAGCTTTCTTT
>-|-|TRBJ1-2|TRBV11-2
CASSLDPGASYGYTF
TGTGCCAGCAGCTTAGATCCGGGGGCAAGCTATGGCTACACCTTC
>-|TRBD1|TRBJ2-1|TRBV6-4
CASSRQTGAEQFF
TGTGCCAGCAGTAGGCAAACAGGGGCTGAGCAGTTCTTC
>once|TRBD1|TRBJ2-7|TRBV6-1
CASGKGQGFSYEQYF
TGTGCCAGCGGAAAAGGACAGGGCTTCTCCTACGAGCAGTACTTC
>few|TRBD1|TRBJ2-7|TRBV25-1
CASSESGQGFHEQYF
TGTGCCAGCAGTGAATCAGGACAGGGGTTCCACGAGCAGTACTTC
>once|TRBD1|TRBJ1-1|TRBV2
CASSLRGVTEAFF
TGTGCCAGCAGCCTCAGGGGGGTCACTGAAGCTTTCTTT
>-|TRBD1|TRBJ1-1|TRBV5-4
CASSHQTGGNTEAFF
TGTGCCAGCAGCCACCAGACAGGGGGTAACACTGAAGCTTTCTTT
>-|TRBD1|TRBJ1-2|TRBV5-4
CASSTTGGSLYGYTF
TGTGCCAGCAGCACGACAGGGGGCTCCTTGTATGGCTACACCTTC
>once|TRBD2|TRBJ2-1|TRBV5-1
CASSLALAGGNEQFF
TGCGCCAGCAGCTTGGCCCTAGCGGGGGGTAATGAGCAGTTCTTC
>once|-|TRBJ1-2|TRBV18
CASSPVNYGYTF
TGTGCCAGCTCACCAGTTAACTATGGCTACACCTTC
>-|-|TRBJ1-3|TRBV10-3
CAITMTANSGNTIYF
TGTGCCATCACCATGACTGCAAACTCTGGAAACACCATATATTTT
>once|-|TRBJ1-2|TRBV7-2
CASSSRTVYGYTF
TGTGCCAGCAGCTCACGGACAGTCTATGGCTACACCTTC
>-|TRBD1|TRBJ2-1|TRBV5-1
CASSSGQRYNEQFF
TGCGCCAGCAGCTCGGGACAGAGATACAATGAGCAGTTCTTC
>few|TRBD1|TRBJ1-2|TRBV5-4
CASSYWDRGGYTF
TGTGCCAGCAGCTATTGGGACAGGGGCGGCTACACCTTC